This record concerns one T cell receptor (beta chain) sequence. Participant ages covered roughly 18 to 89 years across about two dozen US areas. Clinical histories supplied by participants themselves formed the basis of cohort assignment. Donors in Cohort 3 who had recovered were those with two negative PCRs, healthcare professional clearance, or resolution of their symptoms. V lost 10 bases and J 1 base, leaving 11 bases between the germline ends. This CDR3 is 14 amino acids long. Germline CDR1 ENHRY, CDR2 SYGVKD. TCRdb's table, derived via immunoSEQ multiplex PCR, lists solely in-frame clones and lacks some. The sample holds approximately 350,000 clones, approximately 90% seen once. These data come from a study of blood T cell repertoires in COVID-19. At the level of the study: The cDNA or gDNA used as material had been derived from T cells, B-cell-depleted T cells, or PBMCs.

The sample taken for sequencing was PBMCs or T cells enriched from blood (not recorded which). The rearrangement links TRBV10-3 to TRBJ1-6; tentative D call: TRBD1 (5 bases). This sequence was found in a young man who had recovered from COVID-19. The CDR3 protein is CATQVGSYNSPLHF. Here the CDR3 DNA reads TGTGCCACACAGGTCGGATCCTATAATTCACCCCTCCACTTT.